This T cell receptor (beta chain) derives from a study of blood T cell repertoires in COVID-19. Study summary: Sources were T cells, B-cell-depleted T cells, or PBMCs; the material itself was cDNA or gDNA.

Here immunoSEQ multiplex PCR was the method, and the copy in TCRdb shows in-frame clones only, minus some. The table includes some 260,000 clones, approximately 90% detected once. V dropped 6 bases and J dropped 11 bases, with 10 bases sitting between them. CDR1 and CDR2 from the germline V gene are MGHDK and SYGVNS. The CDR3 is 11 amino acids. This TCR was recovered from a woman aged 40-49 years who had recovered from COVID-19. This chain links TRBV25-1 with TRBJ1-4, with unresolved D. The sample comprised peripheral blood. The CDR3 DNA follows: TGTGCCAGCAGCGGGCCGGGGAAACTGTTTTTT. Amino acid sequence: CASSGPGKLFF.